Sequencing of this TCR beta chain was carried out in a study of cytomegalovirus exposure and HLA in healthy donors. PCR amplification relied on 60 Vbeta primers (plus 13 Jbeta primers). Data came from immunoSEQ multiplex PCR; TCRdb stores just in-frame clones and leaves some out. The sample has 200,000 to 250,000 clones; 75% to 85% are singletons. V dropped 7 bases and J dropped 7; count of bases not matched to a gene: 5. Germline CDR1 SNHLY, CDR2 FYNNEI. The CDR3 consists of 13 residues. Sequenced input: PBMCs. The sequence came from a woman aged 55-75 years in good health and CMV-seropositive. The chain joins TRBV2 to TRBJ2-2, with TRBD1 identical over 8 bases. CDR3 bases: TGTGCCAGCAAGGGACAGGCCGACGGGGAGCTGTTTTTT. Amino acid sequence: CASKGQADGELFF.